This T cell receptor beta chain emerged from a study of T cells in Graves' hyperthyroidism and ophthalmopathy. RNA transcripts served as the template for amplifying TCR beta CDR3 regions. The study used the HTBI primer set for a first-round RT-PCR of the TCR CDR3. MiXCR, applied by TCRdb to the multiplex PCR reads, yields one record per CDR3 protein. Of 250,000 or so distinct CDR3 sequences in the sample, 12% to 15% are singletons; the top ten hold more than 30%. Diagnoses were established using clinical symptoms, serum thyroxine and TRAb, thyroid ultrasound and orbital computed tomography. Looked up from germline, CDR1 is GTSNPN and CDR2 is SVGIG (reference sequence). The CDR3 runs to 11 residues. V gave up 5 bases and J gave up 9 bases, with 11 bases separating them.

The receptor comes from a woman between 45 and 65 years old with Graves' hyperthyroidism that later progressed to Graves' ophthalmopathy. The rearrangement joins TRBV30 to TRBJ1-5, with D perhaps matching TRBD1 (5 bases). Sequencing was carried out using blood. The CDR3 nucleotides are TGTGCCTGGGGGGACGTTTGGCCCCAGCATTTT. Translated, it gives CAWGDVWPQHF.